This T cell receptor beta chain was profiled in a study of regulatory T cells in long-lasting Graves disease. As for time point: newly diagnosed GD, antithyroid drugs for less than 3 months. Researchers made the TCR library from RNA that was extracted from PBMCs. This clonotype was seen repeatedly, ten times or more. Investigators prepared the TCR beta libraries by applying iRepertoire HTBI primers and Arm-PCR of CDR3 regions. Original processing notes: Identified segments across samples numbered about 60 TRBV and 14 to 15 TRBJ. TCRdb reanalysed the multiplex PCR reads using MiXCR and keeps one entry per CDR3 protein. What appears here as the V and J calls and clone size reflects TCRdb's work, not the paper's. The top ten clones hold over 20% of a sample with roughly 350,000 distinct CDR3 sequences, 15% to 20% of them seen once. CDR3 length: 13 amino acids. In germline, CDR1 is SEHNR, CDR2 FQNEAQ (reference sequence). V was pared by 4 bases and J by 4 bases, with 11 bases between.

The sample was also linked to a second study, of T cells in Graves' hyperthyroidism and ophthalmopathy. From that report: Primed by the HTBI set, a first-round RT-PCR was run on the TCR CDR3. Most clonotypes expanded in the thyroid (above 0.001) were also present in blood. The authors' 13 V-J model separated ophthalmopathy from stable hyperthyroidism.

This chain joins TRBV7-9 and TRBJ2-7; D possibly uses TRBD1 or TRBD2 (6 bases each). The source of this sequence is a woman between 18 and 30 years old with Graves disease. Sample: peripheral blood mononuclear cells (PBMCs), taken at new diagnosis, from a patient treated with antithyroid drugs. The CDR3 is CASSYEGGYEQYF. The CDR3 DNA is TGTGCCAGCAGCTATGAAGGGGGGTACGAGCAGTACTTC.